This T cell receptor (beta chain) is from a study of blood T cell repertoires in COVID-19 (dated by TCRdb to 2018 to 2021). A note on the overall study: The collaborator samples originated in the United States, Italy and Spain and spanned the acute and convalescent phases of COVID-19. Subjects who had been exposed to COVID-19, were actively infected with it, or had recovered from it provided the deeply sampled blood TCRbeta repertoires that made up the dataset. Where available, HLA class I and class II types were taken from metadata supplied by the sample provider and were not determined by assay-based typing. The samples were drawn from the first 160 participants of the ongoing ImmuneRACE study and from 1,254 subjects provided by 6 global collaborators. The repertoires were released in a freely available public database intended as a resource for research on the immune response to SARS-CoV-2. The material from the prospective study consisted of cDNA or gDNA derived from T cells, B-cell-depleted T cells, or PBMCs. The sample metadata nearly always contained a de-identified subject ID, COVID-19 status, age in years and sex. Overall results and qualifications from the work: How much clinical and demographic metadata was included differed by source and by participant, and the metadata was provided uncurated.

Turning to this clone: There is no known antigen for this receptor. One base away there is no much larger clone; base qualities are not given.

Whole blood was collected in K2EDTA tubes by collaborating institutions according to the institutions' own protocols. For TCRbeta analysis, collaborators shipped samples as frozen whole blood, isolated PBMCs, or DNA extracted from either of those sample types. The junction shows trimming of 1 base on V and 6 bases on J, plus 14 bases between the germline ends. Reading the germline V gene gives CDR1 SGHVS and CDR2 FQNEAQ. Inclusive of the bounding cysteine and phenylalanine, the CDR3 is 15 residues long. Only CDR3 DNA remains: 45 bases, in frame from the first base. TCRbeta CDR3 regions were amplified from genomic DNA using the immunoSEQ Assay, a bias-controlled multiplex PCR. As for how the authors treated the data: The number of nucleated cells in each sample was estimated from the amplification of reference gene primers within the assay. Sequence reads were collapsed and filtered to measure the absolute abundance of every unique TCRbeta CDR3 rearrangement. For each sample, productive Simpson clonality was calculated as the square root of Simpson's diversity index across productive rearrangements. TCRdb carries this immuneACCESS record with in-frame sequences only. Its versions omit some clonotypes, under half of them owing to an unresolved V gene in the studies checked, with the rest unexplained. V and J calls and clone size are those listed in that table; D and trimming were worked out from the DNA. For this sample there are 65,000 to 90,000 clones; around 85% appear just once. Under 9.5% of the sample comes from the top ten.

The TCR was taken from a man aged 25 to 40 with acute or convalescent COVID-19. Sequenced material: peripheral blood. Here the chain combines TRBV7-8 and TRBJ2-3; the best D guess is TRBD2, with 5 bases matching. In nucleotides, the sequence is TGTGCCAGCAGCTTAGGAGCTAGAGGGTGGGATACGCAGTATTTT. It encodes CASSLGARGWDTQYF.